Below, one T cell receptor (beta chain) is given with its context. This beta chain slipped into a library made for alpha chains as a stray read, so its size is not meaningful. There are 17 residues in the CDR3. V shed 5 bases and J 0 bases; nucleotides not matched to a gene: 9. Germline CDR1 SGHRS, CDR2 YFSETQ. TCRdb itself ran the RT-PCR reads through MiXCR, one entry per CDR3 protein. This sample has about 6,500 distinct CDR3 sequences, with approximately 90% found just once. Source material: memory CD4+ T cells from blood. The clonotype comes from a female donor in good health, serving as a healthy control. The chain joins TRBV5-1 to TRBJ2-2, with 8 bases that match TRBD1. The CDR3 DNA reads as TGCGCCAGCAGTTTGACAGGGGCGTTCTCGAACACCGGGGAGCTGTTTTTT. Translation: CASSLTGAFSNTGELFF.